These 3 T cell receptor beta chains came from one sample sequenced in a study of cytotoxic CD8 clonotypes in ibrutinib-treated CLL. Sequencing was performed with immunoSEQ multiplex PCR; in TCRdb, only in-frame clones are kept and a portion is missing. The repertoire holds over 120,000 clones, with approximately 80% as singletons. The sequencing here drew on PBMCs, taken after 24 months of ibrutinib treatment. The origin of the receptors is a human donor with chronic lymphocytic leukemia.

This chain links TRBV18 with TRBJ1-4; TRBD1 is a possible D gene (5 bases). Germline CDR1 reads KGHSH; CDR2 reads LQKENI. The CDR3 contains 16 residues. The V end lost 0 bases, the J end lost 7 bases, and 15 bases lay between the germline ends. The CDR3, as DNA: TGTGCCAGCTCACCACCGATGGTCGTCGGGGGTGAAAAACTGTTTTTT. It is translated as CASSPPMVVGGEKLFF.

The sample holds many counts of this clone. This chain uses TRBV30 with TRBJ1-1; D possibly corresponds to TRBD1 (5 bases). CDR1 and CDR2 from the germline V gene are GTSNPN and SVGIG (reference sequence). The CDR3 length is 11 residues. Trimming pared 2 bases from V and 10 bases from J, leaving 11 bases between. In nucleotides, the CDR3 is TGTGCCTGGAGTCTGGGGGTTGGAGCTTTCTTT. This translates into CAWSLGVGAFF.

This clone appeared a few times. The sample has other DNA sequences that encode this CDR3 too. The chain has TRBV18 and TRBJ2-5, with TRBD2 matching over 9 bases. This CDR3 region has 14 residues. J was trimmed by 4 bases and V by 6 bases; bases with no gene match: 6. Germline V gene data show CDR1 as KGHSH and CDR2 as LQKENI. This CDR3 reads CASSPETSGETQYF. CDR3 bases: TGTGCCAGCTCGCCAGAGACTAGCGGAGAGACCCAGTACTTC.